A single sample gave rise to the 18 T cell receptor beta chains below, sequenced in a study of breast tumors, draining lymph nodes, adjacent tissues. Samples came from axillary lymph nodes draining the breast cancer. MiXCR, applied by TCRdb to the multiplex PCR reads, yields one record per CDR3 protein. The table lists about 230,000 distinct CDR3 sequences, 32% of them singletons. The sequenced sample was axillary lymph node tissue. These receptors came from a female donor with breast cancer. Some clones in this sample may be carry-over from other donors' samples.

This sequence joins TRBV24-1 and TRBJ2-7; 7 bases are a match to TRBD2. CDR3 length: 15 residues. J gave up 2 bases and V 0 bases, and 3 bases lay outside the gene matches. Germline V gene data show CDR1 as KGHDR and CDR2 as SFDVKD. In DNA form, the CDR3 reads TGTGCCACCAGTGATTTGCGGGGAGGGCCCTACGAGCAGTACTTC. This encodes CATSDLRGGPYEQYF.

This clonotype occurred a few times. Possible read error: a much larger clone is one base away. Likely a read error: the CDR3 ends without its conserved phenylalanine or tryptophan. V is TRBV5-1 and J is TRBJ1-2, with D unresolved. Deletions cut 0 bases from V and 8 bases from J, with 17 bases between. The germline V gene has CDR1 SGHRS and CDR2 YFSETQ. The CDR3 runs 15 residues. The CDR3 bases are TGCGCCAGCAGCTTGGCCGGGCAGCCACCGGGAGGCTACACCCTC. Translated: CASSLAGQPPGGYTL.

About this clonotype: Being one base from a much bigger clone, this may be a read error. The CDR3 spells CASSHSGQNQPQHF. The CDR3 region has the DNA TGTGCCAGCAGTCACTCAGGACAGAATCAGCCCCAGCATTTT. This chain links TRBV6-5 with TRBJ1-5, with D tentatively TRBD1 (6 bases). There are 14 residues in the CDR3. Germline-derived CDR1 and CDR2 are MNHEY and SVGAGI.

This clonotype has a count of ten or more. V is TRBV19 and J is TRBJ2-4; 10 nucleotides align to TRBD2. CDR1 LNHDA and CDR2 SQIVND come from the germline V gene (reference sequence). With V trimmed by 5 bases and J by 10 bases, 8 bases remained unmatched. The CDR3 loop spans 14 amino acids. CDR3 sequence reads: CASSYTSGKGIQYF. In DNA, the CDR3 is TGTGCCAGTAGTTACACTAGCGGGAAGGGGATTCAGTACTTC.

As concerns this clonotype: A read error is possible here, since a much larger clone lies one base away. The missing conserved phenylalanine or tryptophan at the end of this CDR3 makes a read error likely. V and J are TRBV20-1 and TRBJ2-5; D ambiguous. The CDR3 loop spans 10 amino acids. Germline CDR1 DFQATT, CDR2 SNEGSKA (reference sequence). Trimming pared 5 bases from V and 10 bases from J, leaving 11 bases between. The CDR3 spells CSAGRVFQYS. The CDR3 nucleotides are TGCAGTGCTGGCAGAGTTTTCCAGTACTCC.

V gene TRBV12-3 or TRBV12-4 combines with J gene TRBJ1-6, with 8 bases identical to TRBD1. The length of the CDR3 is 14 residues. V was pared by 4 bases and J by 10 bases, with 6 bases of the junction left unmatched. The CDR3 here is CASSYRQGYSPLHF. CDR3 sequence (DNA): TGTGCCAGCAGTTATAGACAGGGGTACTCACCCCTCCACTTT.

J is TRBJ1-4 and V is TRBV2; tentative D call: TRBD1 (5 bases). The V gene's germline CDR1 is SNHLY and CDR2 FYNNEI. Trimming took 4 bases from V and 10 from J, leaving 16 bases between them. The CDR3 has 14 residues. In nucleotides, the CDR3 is TGTGCCAGCAGTGGAGAAAAGGGACGTGGAAAACTGTTTTTT. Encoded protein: CASSGEKGRGKLFF.

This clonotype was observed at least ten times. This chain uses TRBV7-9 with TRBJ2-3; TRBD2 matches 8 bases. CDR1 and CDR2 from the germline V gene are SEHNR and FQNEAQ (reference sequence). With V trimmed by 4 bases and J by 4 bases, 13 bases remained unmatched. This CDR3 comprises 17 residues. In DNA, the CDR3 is TGTGCCAGCAGCTACCCGAGGGGCGGGAGGAGCTCAGATACGCAGTATTTT. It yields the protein CASSYPRGGRSSDTQYF.

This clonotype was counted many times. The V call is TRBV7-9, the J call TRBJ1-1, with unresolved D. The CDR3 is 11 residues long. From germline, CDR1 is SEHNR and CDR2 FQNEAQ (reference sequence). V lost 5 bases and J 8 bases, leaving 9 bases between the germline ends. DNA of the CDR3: TGTGCCAGCAGCCGGTCGGGCGAAGCTTTCTTT. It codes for CASSRSGEAFF.

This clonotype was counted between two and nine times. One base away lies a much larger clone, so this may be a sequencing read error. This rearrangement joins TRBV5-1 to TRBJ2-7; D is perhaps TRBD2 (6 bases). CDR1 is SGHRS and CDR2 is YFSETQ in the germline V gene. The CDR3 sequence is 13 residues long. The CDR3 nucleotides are TGCGCCAGCTATCATAGCGGAGCCTACGACCAGTACTTC. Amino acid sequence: CASYHSGAYDQYF.

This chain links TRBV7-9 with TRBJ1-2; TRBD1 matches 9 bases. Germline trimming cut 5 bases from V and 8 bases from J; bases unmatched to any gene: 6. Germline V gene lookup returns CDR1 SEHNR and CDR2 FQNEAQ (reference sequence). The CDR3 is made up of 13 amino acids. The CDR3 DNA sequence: TGTGCCAGCAGCCGGACAGGGGCGATGGGCTACACCTTC. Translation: CASSRTGAMGYTF. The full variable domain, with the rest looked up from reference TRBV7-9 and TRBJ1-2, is DTGVSQNPRHKITKRGQNVTFRCDPISEHNRLYWYRQTLGQGPEFLTYFQNEAQLEKSRLLSDRFSAERPKGSFSTLEIQRTEQGDSAMYLCASSRTGAMGYTFGSGTRLTVV.

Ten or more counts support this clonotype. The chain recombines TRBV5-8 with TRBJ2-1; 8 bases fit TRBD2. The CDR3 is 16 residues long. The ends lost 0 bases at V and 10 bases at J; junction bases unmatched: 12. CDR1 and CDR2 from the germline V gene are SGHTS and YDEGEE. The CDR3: CASSLGPLTSAREQFF. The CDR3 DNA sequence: TGTGCCAGCAGCTTGGGCCCTTTGACTAGCGCCCGGGAGCAGTTCTTC.

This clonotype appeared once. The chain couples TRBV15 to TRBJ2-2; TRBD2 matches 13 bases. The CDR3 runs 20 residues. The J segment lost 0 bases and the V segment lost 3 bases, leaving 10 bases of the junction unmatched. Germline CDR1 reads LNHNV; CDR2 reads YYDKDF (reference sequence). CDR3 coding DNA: TGTGCCACCAGCAGTGTCGCCGGGACTAGCGGGACCCCGAACACCGGGGAGCTGTTTTTT. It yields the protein CATSSVAGTSGTPNTGELFF. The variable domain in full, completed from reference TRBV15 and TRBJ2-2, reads DAMVIQNPRYQVTQFGKPVTLSCSQTLNHNVMYWYQQKSSQAPKLLFHYYDKDFNNEADTPDNFQSRRPNTSFCFLDIRSPGLGDTAMYLCATSSVAGTSGTPNTGELFFGEGSRLTVL.

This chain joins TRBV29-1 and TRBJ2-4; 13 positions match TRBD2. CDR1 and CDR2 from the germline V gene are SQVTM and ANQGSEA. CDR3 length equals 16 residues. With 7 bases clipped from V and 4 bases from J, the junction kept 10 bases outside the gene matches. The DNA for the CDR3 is TGCAGCGCTCATCTAACTAGCGGGAGGGCAAAAAACATTCAGTACTTC. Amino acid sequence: CSAHLTSGRAKNIQYF.

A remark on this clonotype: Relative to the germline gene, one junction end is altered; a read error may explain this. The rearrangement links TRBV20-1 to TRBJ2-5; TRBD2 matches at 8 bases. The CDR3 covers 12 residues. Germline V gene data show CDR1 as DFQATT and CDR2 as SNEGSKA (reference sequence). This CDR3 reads CSARTRGETRYF. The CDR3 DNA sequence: TGCAGTGCTAGGACGCGGGGGGAGACCCGGTACTTC.

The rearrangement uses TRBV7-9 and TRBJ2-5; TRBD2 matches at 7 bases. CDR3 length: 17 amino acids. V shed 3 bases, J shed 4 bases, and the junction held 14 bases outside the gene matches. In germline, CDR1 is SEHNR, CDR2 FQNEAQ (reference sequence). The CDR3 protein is CASSFPRGAGLLETQYF. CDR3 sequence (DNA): TGTGCCAGCAGCTTCCCCCGTGGAGCGGGACTGTTAGAGACCCAGTACTTC.

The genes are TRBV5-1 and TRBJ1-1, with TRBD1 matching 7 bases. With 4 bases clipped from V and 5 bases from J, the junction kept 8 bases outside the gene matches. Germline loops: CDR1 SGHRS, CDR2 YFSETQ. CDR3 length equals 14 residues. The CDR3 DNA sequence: TGCGCCAGCAGCGAGGGGGCCCGAGGGACTGAAGCTTTCTTT. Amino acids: CASSEGARGTEAFF.

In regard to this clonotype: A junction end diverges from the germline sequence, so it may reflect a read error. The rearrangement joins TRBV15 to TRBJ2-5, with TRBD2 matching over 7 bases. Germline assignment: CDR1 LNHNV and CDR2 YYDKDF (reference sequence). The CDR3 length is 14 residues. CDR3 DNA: TGTGCCACCGGCAGAGTAAGCGGGGTTAATGAGCAGTACTTC. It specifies CATGRVSGVNEQYF.